This T cell receptor (beta chain) was recovered during a study of shared clonotypes between healthy human individuals. Produced via immunoSEQ multiplex PCR; TCRdb's table is partial and in-frame only. The sample comprises over 850,000 clones, approximately 80% of which are singletons, and 0.6% to 0.75% rests with the top ten. The source is a man younger than 35 in good health. Some clones in this sample may be carry-over from other donors' samples. The sequencing sample was made of memory CD4+ T cells from PBMCs. The subset denotes: CD45RA-negative fraction.

The CDR3 sequence: CASSDRGAGNTIYF. Here the CDR3 DNA reads TGTGCCAGCAGTGACCGGGGAGCTGGAAACACCATATATTTT. This rearrangement joins TRBV2 to TRBJ1-3, with no clear D. Trimming removed 3 bases at V and 2 bases at J, with 8 bases between. This CDR3 has 14 residues. Germline assignment: CDR1 SNHLY and CDR2 FYNNEI. Full variable domain (missing parts from reference TRBV2 and TRBJ1-3): EPEVTQTPSHQVTQMGQEVILRCVPISNHLYFYWYRQILGQKVEFLVSFYNNEISEKSEIFDDQFSVERPDGSNFTLKIRSTKLEDSAMYFCASSDRGAGNTIYFGEGSWLTVV.